The text below deals with one T cell receptor beta chain. The CDR3 covers 14 residues. Germline values: CDR1 MNHEY, CDR2 SVGEGT. V was cut by 2 bases and J by 8 bases, with 16 bases left in between. These data originate in a study of blood T cell repertoires in COVID-19. Study context: PBMCs, B-cell-depleted T cells, or T cells provided the cDNA or gDNA that made up the material.

Authors' analysis steps: Reference gene primer amplification gave nucleated cell count estimates. The table came from immunoSEQ multiplex PCR; TCRdb's copy has only in-frame clones and leaves some out. The DNA gave D and trimming, while V, J and clone size come from that table. The table records some 320,000 clones, less than 85% of them present only once. The chain links TRBV6-2 or TRBV6-3 to TRBJ2-7; possibly TRBD2 for D (6 bases). The receptor was isolated from a young woman who had been exposed to COVID-19. Sequenced input: PBMCs or T cells enriched from blood (not recorded which). CDR3 sequence reads: CASSYGGSGGKQYF. CDR3 sequence (DNA): TGTGCCAGCAGTTACGGTGGTAGCGGAGGGAAGCAGTACTTC.